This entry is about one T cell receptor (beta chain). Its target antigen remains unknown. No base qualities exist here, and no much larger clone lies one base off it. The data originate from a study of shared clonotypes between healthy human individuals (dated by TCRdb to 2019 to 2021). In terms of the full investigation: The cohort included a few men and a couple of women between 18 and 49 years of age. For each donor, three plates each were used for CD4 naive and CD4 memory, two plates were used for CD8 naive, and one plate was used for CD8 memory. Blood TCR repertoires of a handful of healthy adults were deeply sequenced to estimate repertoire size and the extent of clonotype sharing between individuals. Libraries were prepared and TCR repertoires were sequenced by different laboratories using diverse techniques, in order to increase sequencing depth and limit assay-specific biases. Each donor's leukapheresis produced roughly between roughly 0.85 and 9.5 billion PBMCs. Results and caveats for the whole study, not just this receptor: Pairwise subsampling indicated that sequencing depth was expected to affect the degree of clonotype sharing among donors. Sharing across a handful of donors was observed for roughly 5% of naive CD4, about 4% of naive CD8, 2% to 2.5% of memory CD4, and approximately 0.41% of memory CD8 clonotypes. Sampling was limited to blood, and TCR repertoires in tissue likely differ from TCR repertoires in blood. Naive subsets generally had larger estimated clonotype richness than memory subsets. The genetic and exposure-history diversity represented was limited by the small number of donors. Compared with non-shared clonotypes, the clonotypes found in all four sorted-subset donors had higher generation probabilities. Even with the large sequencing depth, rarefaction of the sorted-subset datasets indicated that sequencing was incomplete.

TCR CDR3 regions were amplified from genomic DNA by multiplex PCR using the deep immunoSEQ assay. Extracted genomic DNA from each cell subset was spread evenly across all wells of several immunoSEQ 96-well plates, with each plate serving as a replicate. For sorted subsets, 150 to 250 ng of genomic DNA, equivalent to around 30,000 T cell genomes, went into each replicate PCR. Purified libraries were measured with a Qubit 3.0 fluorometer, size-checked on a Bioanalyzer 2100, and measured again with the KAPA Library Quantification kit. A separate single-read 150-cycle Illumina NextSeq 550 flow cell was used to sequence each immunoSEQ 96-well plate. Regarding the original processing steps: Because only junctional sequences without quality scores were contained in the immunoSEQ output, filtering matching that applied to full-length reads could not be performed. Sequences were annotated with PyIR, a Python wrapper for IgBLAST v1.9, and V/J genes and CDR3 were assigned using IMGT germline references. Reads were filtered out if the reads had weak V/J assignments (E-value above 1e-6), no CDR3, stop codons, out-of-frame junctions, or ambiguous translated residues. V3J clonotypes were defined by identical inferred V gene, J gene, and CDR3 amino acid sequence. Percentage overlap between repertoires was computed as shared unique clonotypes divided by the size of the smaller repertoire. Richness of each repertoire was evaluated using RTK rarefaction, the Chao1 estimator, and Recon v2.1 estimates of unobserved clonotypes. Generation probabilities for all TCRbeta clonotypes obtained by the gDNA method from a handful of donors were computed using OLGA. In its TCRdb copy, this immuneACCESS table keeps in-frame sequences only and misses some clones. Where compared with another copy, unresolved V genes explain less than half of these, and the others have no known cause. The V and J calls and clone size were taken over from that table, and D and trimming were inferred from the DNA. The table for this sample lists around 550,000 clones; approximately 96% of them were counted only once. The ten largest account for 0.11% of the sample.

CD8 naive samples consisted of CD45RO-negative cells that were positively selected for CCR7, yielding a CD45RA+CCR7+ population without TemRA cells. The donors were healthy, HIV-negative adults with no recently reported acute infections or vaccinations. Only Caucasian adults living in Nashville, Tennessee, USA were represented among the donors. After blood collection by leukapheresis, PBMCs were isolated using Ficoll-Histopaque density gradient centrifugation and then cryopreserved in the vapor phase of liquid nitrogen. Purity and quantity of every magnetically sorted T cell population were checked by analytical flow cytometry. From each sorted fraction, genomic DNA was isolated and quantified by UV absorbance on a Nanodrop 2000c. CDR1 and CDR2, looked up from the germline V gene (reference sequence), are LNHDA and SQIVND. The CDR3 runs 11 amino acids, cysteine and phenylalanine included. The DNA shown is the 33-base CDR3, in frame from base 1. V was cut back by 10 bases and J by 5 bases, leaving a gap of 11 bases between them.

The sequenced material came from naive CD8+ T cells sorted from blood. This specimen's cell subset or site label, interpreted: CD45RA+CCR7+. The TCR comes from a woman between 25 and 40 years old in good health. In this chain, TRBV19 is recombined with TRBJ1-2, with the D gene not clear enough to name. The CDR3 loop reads CATPDGYGYTF. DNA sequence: TGTGCCACCCCCGATGGGTATGGCTACACCTTC.